The subject of this entry is one T cell receptor beta chain. This sample stems from a study of blood T cell repertoires in COVID-19. Study-level information: Sources were T cells, B-cell-depleted T cells, or PBMCs; the material itself was cDNA or gDNA.

Trimming at V came to 2 bases and at J to 4 bases, leaving 2 bases not matched to a gene. The CDR3 is 14 amino acids. Germline assignment: CDR1 LNHNV and CDR2 YYDKDF (reference sequence). As processed by the authors: Reference gene primer amplification yielded estimated nucleated cell counts. TCRdb keeps only in-frame clones here, not all; method: immunoSEQ multiplex PCR. V and J calls plus clone size are reproduced from that table; the DNA served to infer D and trimming. This repertoire shows roughly 34,000 clones, roughly 90% found once; its top ten account for about 39%. This chain connects TRBV15 to TRBJ1-5, with TRBD1 matching over 7 bases. The origin of this receptor is a man in his 60s with active or convalescent COVID-19. The sequenced material came from peripheral blood. CDR3 DNA sequence: TGTGCCACCAGCAGATCGGGACAGAATCAGCCCCAGCATTTT. This encodes CATSRSGQNQPQHF.